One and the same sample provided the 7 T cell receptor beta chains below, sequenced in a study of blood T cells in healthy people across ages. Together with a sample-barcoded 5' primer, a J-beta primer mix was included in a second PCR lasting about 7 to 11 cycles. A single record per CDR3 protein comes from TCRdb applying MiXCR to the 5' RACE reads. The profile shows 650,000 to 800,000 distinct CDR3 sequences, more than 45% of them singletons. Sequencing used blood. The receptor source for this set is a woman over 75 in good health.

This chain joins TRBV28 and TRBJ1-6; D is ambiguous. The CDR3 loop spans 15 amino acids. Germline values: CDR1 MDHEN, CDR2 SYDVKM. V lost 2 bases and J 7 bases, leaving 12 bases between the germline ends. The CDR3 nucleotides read TGTGCCAGCAGTTTACACGCCCCTGGGAATTCACCCCTCCACTTT. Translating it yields CASSLHAPGNSPLHF.

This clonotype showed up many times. The CDR3: CASSMTRQETQYF. The CDR3 DNA sequence: TGTGCCAGCAGTATGACTAGACAAGAGACCCAGTACTTC. V gene TRBV12-3 or TRBV12-4 combines with J gene TRBJ2-5; maybe TRBD2 (6 bases). The CDR3 sequence is 13 residues long. V was trimmed by 5 bases and J by 2 bases, leaving 9 bases between them.

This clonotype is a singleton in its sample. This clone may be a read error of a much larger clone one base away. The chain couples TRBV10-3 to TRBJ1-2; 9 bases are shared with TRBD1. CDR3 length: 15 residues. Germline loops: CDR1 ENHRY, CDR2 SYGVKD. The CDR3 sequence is CTISESGTGLSGYTF. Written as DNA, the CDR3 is TGTACCATCAGTGAGTCGGGGACAGGGCTTAGTGGCTACACCTTC.

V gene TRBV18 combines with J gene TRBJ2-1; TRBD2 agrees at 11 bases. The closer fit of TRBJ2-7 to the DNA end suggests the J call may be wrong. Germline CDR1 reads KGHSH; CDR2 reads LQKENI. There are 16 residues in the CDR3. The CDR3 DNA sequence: TGTGCCAGCTCACCACCCCTAGCGGGGGGTTACAATGAGCAGTACTTC. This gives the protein CASSPPLAGGYNEQYF.

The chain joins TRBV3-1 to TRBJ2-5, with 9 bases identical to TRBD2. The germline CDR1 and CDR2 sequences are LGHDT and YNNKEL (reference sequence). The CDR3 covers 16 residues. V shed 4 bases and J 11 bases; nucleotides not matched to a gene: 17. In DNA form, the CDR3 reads TGTGCCAGCAGCCCCTATAGCGGGGGCGTAGGTTTGGAGCAGTACTTC. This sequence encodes CASSPYSGGVGLEQYF.

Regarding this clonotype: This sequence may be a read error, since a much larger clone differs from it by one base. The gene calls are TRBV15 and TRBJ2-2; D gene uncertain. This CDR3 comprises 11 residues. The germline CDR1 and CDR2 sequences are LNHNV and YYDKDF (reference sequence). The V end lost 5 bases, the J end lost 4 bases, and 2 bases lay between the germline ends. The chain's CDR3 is CATSRTGELFF. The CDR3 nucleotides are TGTGCCACCAGCCGCACCGGGGAGCTGTTTTTT.

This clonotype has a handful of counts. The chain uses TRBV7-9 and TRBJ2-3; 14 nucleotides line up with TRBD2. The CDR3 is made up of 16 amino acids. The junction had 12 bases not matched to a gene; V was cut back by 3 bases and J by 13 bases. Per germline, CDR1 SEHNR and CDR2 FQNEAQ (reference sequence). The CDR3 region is CASSLRTSGRSGGEYF. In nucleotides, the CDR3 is TGTGCCAGCAGCTTGCGGACTAGCGGGAGGTCAGGGGGCGAGTATTTT.